Below, 21 T cell receptor beta chains from the same sample are listed, as sequenced in a study of shared clonotypes between healthy human individuals. Measured with immunoSEQ multiplex PCR; TCRdb has only the in-frame clones, and not every one. The data hold some 2,500,000 clones, with under 95% observed a single time. Sequenced sample: naive CD4+ T cells from PBMCs. The subset is: CD45RA+ positively selected. These TCRs come from a man aged 18-30 years in good health. Some clones in this sample may be carry-over from other donors' samples.

The chain uses TRBV4-1 and TRBJ2-1; TRBD2 matches at 7 bases. The J segment lost 6 bases and the V segment lost 1 base, leaving 9 bases of the junction unmatched. The CDR3 length is 16 residues. Germline loops: CDR1 MGHRA, CDR2 YSYEKL. The CDR3, as DNA: TGCGCCAGCAGCCAAGCCCCCCGGGAGGCGCTCAATGAGCAGTTCTTC. It yields the protein CASSQAPREALNEQFF.

The V call is TRBV4-1, the J call TRBJ1-5; D remains ambiguous. This CDR3 spans 17 amino acids. CDR1 MGHRA and CDR2 YSYEKL come from the germline V gene. V was trimmed by 1 base and J by 4 bases, leaving 17 bases between them. The CDR3 nucleotides read TGCGCCAGCAGCCAAGGCAGTTCTCCACATCAAAATCAGCCCCAGCATTTT. It specifies CASSQGSSPHQNQPQHF.

As to this clone: The same CDR3 can be traced to other DNA sequences in this sample. The chain combines TRBV5-1 with TRBJ1-1; tentative D call: TRBD1 (6 bases). Germline lookup yields CDR1 SGHRS and CDR2 YFSETQ. This CDR3 has 15 residues. V lost 0 bases and J lost 0, with 9 bases in between. In nucleotides, the CDR3 is TGCGCCAGCAGCTTGGCGGGACACATGAACACTGAAGCTTTCTTT. Translation gives CASSLAGHMNTEAFF.

This sequence joins TRBV4-2 and TRBJ1-2; D is possibly TRBD1 (5 bases). Germline CDR1 and CDR2: LGHNA and YNFKEQ. Trimming removed 1 base at V and 4 bases at J, with 16 bases between. CDR3 length: 16 amino acids. The CDR3 loop is CASSQVSGMKGYGYTF. The DNA for the CDR3 is TGTGCCAGCAGCCAAGTTTCAGGGATGAAGGGCTATGGCTACACCTTC.

The chain links TRBV28 to TRBJ2-1; TRBD2 matches 14 bases. CDR3 size: 18 residues. Germline assignment: CDR1 MDHEN and CDR2 SYDVKM. V gave up 6 bases and J gave up 2 bases; unmatched junction bases: 9. Here the CDR3 reads CASSPGLAGVSAYNEQFF. CDR3 DNA: TGTGCCAGCAGCCCGGGACTAGCGGGAGTCTCCGCCTACAATGAGCAGTTCTTC.

The V gene is TRBV28, the J gene TRBJ2-7, with D maybe TRBD2 (5 bases). The CDR3 totals 12 residues. CDR1 and CDR2 from the germline V gene are MDHEN and SYDVKM. Deletions cut 11 bases from V and 2 bases from J, with 13 bases between. The CDR3 loop is CASERSTYEQYF. The CDR3 DNA is TGTGCCTCGGAGCGGTCTACCTACGAGCAGTACTTC.

The chain joins TRBV19 to TRBJ2-7; 10 nucleotides align to TRBD2. Germline V CDR1 and CDR2: LNHDA, SQIVND (reference sequence). CDR3 size: 14 residues. J gave up 3 bases and V 6 bases, and 5 bases lay outside the gene matches. The CDR3 DNA follows: TGTGCCAGTAGCTCTAGCGGGAGTTACTACGAGCAGTACTTC. Translation: CASSSSGSYYEQYF.

This clone appeared a few times. Other DNA sequences in the same sample also yield this CDR3. For the CDR3, the DNA is TGCGCCAGCAGCTTGGGGCAGGGCAACACCGGGGAGCTGTTTTTT. This codes for CASSLGQGNTGELFF. This sequence joins TRBV5-1 and TRBJ2-2; a weak D match, TRBD1 (5 bases). Trimming cost V 0 bases and J 2 bases, with 8 bases left between them. The CDR3 sequence is 15 residues long. Germline V gene lookup returns CDR1 SGHRS and CDR2 YFSETQ.

This chain connects TRBV7-6 to TRBJ2-3; D is unclear. The V gene's germline CDR1 is SGHVS and CDR2 FNYEAQ. Trimming left V 0 bases short and J 5 bases short, with 6 bases between. The CDR3 runs 13 residues. DNA of the CDR3: TGTGCCAGCAGCTTAGCGGATGGAGATACGCAGTATTTT. This gives the protein CASSLADGDTQYF.

To note about this clone: Different DNA sequences within this sample yield the same CDR3. The J gene is TRBJ1-5, the V gene TRBV6-1; the D gene is possibly TRBD1 (5 bases). V was trimmed by 6 bases and J by 7 bases, leaving 10 bases between them. The CDR3 has 12 residues. CDR1 is MNHNS, CDR2 SASEGT, per germline. The CDR3 sequence is CASRGGDQPQHF. The CDR3 DNA sequence: TGTGCCAGCAGGGGGGGGGACCAGCCCCAGCATTTT.

Worth noting for this clone: The sample holds other DNA sequences that translate to the same CDR3. The rearrangement links TRBV5-1 to TRBJ2-5; 9 nucleotides align to TRBD2. V lost 1 base, J lost 4 bases, and 8 bases stayed unmatched. The CDR3 consists of 16 residues. Per germline, CDR1 SGHRS and CDR2 YFSETQ. The CDR3 protein is CASSLTTSGGGETQYF. The DNA for the CDR3 is TGCGCCAGCAGCTTGACGACTAGCGGAGGGGGAGAGACCCAGTACTTC.

The rearrangement uses TRBV10-3 and TRBJ1-4, with TRBD1 as a possible D gene (5 bases). This CDR3 is built from 16 residues. Germline values: CDR1 ENHRY, CDR2 SYGVKD. Trimming took off 0 bases at V and 7 bases at J, with 15 bases between the two ends. This CDR3 reads CAISESTGTVGEKLFF. CDR3 DNA sequence: TGTGCCATCAGTGAGTCGACCGGGACCGTGGGTGAAAAACTGTTTTTT.

The chain has TRBV6-4 and TRBJ2-2, with 8 bases identical to TRBD1. The germline gives CDR1 MRHNA, CDR2 SNTAGT. Trimming cost V 8 bases and J 3 bases; bases outside gene matches: 2. CDR3 length: 13 amino acids. CDR3 nucleotides: TGTGCCAGCGCGGGACAGGACACCGGGGAGCTGTTTTTT. It translates to CASAGQDTGELFF.

The chain links TRBV27 to TRBJ1-2; D is perhaps TRBD1 (6 bases). Germline V CDR1 and CDR2: MNHEY, SMNVEV (reference sequence). Trimming took 6 bases from V and 3 from J, leaving 20 bases between them. This CDR3 spans 16 amino acids. In DNA, the CDR3 is TGTGCCAGCAGCCAAAGCGGGGGCTGGGGTTACTATGGCTACACCTTC. Translation: CASSQSGGWGYYGYTF.

This clone came up once. The chain employs TRBV5-4 and TRBJ2-7; TRBD1 might be the D (6 bases). The ends were cut back, 4 bases at V and 2 bases at J, with 13 bases in the middle. CDR3 length: 14 amino acids. The germline V gene has CDR1 SGHNT and CDR2 YYREEE (reference sequence). The DNA for the CDR3 is TGTGCCAGCAGCGCGAAAGGGGGTCCCTACGAGCAGTACTTC. Amino acid sequence: CASSAKGGPYEQYF. Filled out from reference TRBV5-4 and TRBJ2-7, the complete variable domain reads ETGVTQSPTHLIKTRGQQVTLRCSSQSGHNTVSWYQQALGQGPQFIFQYYREEENGRGNFPPRFSGLQFPNYSSELNVNALELDDSALYLCASSAKGGPYEQYFGPGTRLTVT.

The chain has TRBV7-3 and TRBJ2-2, with D perhaps matching TRBD2 (5 bases). Germline CDR1 SGHTA, CDR2 FQGTGA. The CDR3 loop spans 14 amino acids. V was clipped by 4 bases and J by 4 bases, with 10 bases between them. The CDR3 DNA is TGTGCCAGCAGCTCCTCGGACTTCACCGGGGAGCTGTTTTTT. It encodes CASSSSDFTGELFF.

Details on this clone: The same CDR3 is also encoded by other DNA sequences in this sample. The CDR3 region has the DNA TGTGCCAGCAGCCTCGCGACTAGCGGGAGGGCCTACGAGCAGTACTTC. Protein product: CASSLATSGRAYEQYF. The J gene is TRBJ2-7, the V gene TRBV7-2; 14 nucleotides agree with TRBD2. The CDR3 runs 16 residues. The J segment lost 2 bases and the V segment lost 5 bases, leaving 5 bases of the junction unmatched. Germline V gene data show CDR1 as SGHTA and CDR2 as FQGNSA.

The CDR3 here is CASSFLAGVRTGELFF. The CDR3 nucleotides are TGTGCCAGCAGCTTCCTAGCGGGAGTGCGCACCGGGGAGCTGTTTTTT. The rearrangement links TRBV5-4 to TRBJ2-2, with 10 bases lining up with TRBD2. Losses at the gene ends were 2 bases for V and 4 bases for J; bases not matched to a gene: 5. Germline CDR1 and CDR2: SGHNT and YYREEE (reference sequence). The CDR3 covers 16 residues. Using reference TRBV5-4 and TRBJ2-2 for the parts outside the CDR3, the full variable domain is ETGVTQSPTHLIKTRGQQVTLRCSSQSGHNTVSWYQQALGQGPQFIFQYYREEENGRGNFPPRFSGLQFPNYSSELNVNALELDDSALYLCASSFLAGVRTGELFFGEGSRLTVL.

J is TRBJ1-3 and V is TRBV6-1, with D perhaps TRBD1 (5 bases). The CDR3 spans 15 residues. Germline V gives CDR1 MNHNS, CDR2 SASEGT. The ends were cut back, 5 bases at V and 3 bases at J, with 14 bases in the middle. In DNA, the CDR3 is TGTGCCAGCAGTCCCCAGGGTCCTTATGGAAACACCATATATTTT. Translating it yields CASSPQGPYGNTIYF.

The chain is built from TRBV11-2 and TRBJ2-5; 12 bases are a match to TRBD2. The trim removed 2 bases at V and 5 bases at J, leaving 6 bases unmatched. Germline V gene sequence: CDR1 SGHAT, CDR2 FQNNGV. This CDR3 contains 16 residues. The CDR3 loop reads CASSLLRLAGVETQYF. CDR3 bases: TGTGCCAGCAGCTTACTAAGACTAGCGGGAGTGGAGACCCAGTACTTC.

The chain employs TRBV28 and TRBJ2-3; no clear D gene. V was cut by 7 bases and J by 4 bases, with 9 bases left in between. The germline V gene has CDR1 MDHEN and CDR2 SYDVKM. This CDR3 comprises 12 residues. The CDR3 DNA reads as TGTGCCAGCAATTTTTTCCCAGATACGCAGTATTTT. Residues: CASNFFPDTQYF.